This T cell receptor beta chain was captured in a study of metastatic and nonmetastatic thyroid tumors (dated by TCRdb to between 2020 and 2021). At the level of the whole study: Repertoires were compared across peripheral blood and tumor or nodule tissue samples from malignant and benign thyroid patients. General findings and caveats noted by the study authors: TCR beta diversity was reported as significantly higher in malignant tumors than in benign nodules, in both blood and tumor samples.

The germline V gene yields SGHDT for CDR1 and YYEEEE for CDR2. The germline V end is reduced by 2 bases and the J end by 6 bases; junction bases left unmatched: 2. Taken from cysteine to phenylalanine, the CDR3 has 14 residues. Just CDR3 DNA is preserved here, 42 bases in frame from base 1. The protocol used for the library was PCR. The reads were generated on an Illumina HiSeq 4000. High-throughput sequencing was used to profile the CDR3 region of the TCR beta-chain in every patient. The study's processing was this. CDR3 differences across clinicopathological groups were used to build a classifier for discriminating distant-metastatic papillary thyroid cancer patients. The Shannon index was used to assess repertoire diversity, and the Morisita-Horn index was used to assess tumor-blood repertoire similarity. TCRdb took the public reads, trimmed them with fastp at Q25, ran MiXCR for clone calling and kept in-frame beta chains. Clone size and V and J calls follow TCRdb, not the original study. The sample table holds some 83,000 clones, of which roughly an eighth were seen once. The top ten constitute over 7% of the sample.

This clone appeared many times. The specificity of this receptor is unknown. There are no base qualities to consult, and no much larger clone falls within one base. No patient had received any treatment before thyroid surgery. The study retrospectively analysed patient clinical samples collected from the early 2010s to the late 2010s using T-cell receptor beta sequencing. The specimen sequenced was tumor tissue. This clonotype was sampled from a female donor with papillary thyroid cancer or a benign thyroid nodule (not recorded which). Some clones in this sample may be carry-over from other donors' samples. The chain is encoded by TRBV5-6 joined to TRBJ1-6, with TRBD1 identical over 7 junction bases. The base sequence is TGTGCCAGCAGCTTTGGACAGGCTAATTCACCCCTCCACTTT. It encodes CASSFGQANSPLHF.